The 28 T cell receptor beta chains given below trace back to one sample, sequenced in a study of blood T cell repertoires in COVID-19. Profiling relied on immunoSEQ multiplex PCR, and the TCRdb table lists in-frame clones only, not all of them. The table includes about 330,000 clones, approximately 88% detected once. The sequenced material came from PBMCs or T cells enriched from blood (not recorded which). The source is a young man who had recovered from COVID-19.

CDR3: CAISLAGIITDTQYF. CDR3 sequence (DNA): TGTGCCATCAGTCTAGCGGGTATCATCACAGATACGCAGTATTTT. J is TRBJ2-3 and V is TRBV10-3, with 8 bases lining up with TRBD2. The V segment lost 5 bases and the J segment 2 bases; nucleotides outside the gene matches: 6. CDR3 length equals 15 residues. CDR1 and CDR2 from the germline V gene are ENHRY and SYGVKD.

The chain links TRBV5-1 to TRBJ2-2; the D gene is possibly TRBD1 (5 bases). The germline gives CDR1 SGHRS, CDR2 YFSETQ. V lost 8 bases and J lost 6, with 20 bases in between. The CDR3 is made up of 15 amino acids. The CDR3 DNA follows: TGCGCCAGTCGGTCAGGGTTTTCGGTTCCCGGGGAGCTGTTTTTT. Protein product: CASRSGFSVPGELFF.

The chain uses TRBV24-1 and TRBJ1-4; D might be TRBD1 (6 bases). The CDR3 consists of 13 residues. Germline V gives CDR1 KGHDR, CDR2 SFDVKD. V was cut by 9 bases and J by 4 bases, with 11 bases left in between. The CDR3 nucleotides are TGTGCCACCCAGGGGAGATTTAATGAAAAACTGTTTTTT. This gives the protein CATQGRFNEKLFF.

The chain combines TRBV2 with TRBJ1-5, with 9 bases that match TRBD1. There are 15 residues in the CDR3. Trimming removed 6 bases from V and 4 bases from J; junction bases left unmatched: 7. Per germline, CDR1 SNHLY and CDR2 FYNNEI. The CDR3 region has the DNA TGTGCCAGCAGAACCACAGGGGGCAGGAATCAGCCCCAGCATTTT. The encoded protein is CASRTTGGRNQPQHF. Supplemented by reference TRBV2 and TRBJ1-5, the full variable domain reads EPEVTQTPSHQVTQMGQEVILRCVPISNHLYFYWYRQILGQKVEFLVSFYNNEISEKSEIFDDQFSVERPDGSNFTLKIRSTKLEDSAMYFCASRTTGGRNQPQHFGDGTRLSIL.

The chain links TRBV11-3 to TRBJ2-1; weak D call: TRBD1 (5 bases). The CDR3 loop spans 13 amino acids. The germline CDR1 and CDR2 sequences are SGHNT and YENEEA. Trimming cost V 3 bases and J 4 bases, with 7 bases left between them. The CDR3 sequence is CASSLTVYNEQFF. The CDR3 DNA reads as TGTGCCAGCAGCTTGACAGTTTACAATGAGCAGTTCTTC.

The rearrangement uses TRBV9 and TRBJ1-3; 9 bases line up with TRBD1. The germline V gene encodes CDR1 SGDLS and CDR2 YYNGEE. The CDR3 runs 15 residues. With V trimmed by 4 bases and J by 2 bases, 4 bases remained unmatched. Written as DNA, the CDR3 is TGTGCCAGCAGCAGCCGGACAGGGGCTGGAAACACCATATATTTT. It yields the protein CASSSRTGAGNTIYF. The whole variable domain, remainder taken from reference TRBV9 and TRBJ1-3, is DSGVTQTPKHLITATGQRVTLRCSPRSGDLSVYWYQQSLDQGLQFLIQYYNGEERAKGNILERFSAQQFPDLHSELNLSSLELGDSALYFCASSSRTGAGNTIYFGEGSWLTVV.

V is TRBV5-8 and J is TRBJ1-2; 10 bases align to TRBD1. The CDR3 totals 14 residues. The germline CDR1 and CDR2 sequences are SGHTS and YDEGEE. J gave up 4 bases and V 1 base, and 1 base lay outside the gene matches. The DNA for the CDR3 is TGTGCCAGCAGCTTGAGGACAGGGGGCTATGGCTACACCTTC. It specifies CASSLRTGGYGYTF.

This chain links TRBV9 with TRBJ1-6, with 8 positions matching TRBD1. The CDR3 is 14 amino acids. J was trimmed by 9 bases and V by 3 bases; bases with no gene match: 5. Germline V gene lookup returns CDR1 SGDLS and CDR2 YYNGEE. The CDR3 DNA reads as TGTGCCAGCAGCGCACAGGGGGTTGGTTCACCCCTCCACTTT. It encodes CASSAQGVGSPLHF.

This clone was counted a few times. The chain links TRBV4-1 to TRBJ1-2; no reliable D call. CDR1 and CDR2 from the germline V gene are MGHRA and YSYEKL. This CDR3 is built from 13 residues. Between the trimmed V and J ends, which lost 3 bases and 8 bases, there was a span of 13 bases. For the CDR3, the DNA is TGCGCCAGCAGCCAGAATGGGCAATGGGGCTACACCTTC. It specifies CASSQNGQWGYTF.

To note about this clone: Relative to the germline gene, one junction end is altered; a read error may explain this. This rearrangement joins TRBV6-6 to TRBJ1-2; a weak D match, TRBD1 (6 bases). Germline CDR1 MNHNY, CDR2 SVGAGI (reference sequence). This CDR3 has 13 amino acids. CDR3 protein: CASSHSWTAPGSF. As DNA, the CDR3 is TGTGCCAGCAGTCATAGTTGGACAGCCCCCGGCTCCTTC.

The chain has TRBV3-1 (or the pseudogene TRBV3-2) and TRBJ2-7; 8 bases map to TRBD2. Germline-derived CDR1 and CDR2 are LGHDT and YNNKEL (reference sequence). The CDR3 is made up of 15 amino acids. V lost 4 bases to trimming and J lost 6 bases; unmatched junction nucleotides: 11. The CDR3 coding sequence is TGTGCCAGCAGCCTAGGGCTTGCGGGGGGACTCGAGCAGTACTTC. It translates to CASSLGLAGGLEQYF.

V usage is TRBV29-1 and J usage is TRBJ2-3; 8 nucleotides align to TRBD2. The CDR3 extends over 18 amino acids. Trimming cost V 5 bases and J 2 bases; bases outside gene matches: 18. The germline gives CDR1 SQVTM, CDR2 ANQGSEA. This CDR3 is CSVKALLGKRGPTDTQYF. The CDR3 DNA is TGCAGCGTTAAGGCCCTCCTCGGAAAGCGGGGGCCCACAGATACGCAGTATTTT.

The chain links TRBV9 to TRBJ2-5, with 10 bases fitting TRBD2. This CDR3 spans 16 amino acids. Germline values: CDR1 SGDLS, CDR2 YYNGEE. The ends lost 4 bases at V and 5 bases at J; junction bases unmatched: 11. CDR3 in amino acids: CASSLGAGGPQETQYF. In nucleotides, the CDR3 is TGTGCCAGCAGCTTGGGAGCGGGGGGGCCACAGGAGACCCAGTACTTC.

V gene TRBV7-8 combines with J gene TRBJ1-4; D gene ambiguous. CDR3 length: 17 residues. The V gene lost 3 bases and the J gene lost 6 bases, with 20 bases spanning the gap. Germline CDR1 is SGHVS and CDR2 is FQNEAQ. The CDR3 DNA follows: TGTGCCAGCAGCTTGTTGGGTGCTGGCTGGCTAGATGAAAAACTGTTTTTT. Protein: CASSLLGAGWLDEKLFF.

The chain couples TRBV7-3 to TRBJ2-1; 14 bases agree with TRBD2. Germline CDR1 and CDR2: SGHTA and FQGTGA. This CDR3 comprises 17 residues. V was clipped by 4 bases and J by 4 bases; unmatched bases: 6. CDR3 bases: TGTGCCAGCAGCTCTCCCGGACTAGCGGGGGGTTACAATGAGCAGTTCTTC. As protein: CASSSPGLAGGYNEQFF.

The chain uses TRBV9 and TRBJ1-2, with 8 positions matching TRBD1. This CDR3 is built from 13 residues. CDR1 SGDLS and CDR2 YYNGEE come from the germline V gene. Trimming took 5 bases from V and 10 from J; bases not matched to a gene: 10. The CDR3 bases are TGTGCCAGCAGTCCCATCTTGACAGGGGACTACACCTTC. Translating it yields CASSPILTGDYTF.

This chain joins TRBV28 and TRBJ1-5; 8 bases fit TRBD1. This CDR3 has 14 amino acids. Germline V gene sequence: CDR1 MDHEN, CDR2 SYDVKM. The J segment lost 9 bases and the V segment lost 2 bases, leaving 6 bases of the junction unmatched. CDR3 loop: CASSLSAGQGPQHF. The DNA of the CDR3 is TGTGCCAGCAGTTTAAGTGCAGGACAGGGGCCCCAGCATTTT.

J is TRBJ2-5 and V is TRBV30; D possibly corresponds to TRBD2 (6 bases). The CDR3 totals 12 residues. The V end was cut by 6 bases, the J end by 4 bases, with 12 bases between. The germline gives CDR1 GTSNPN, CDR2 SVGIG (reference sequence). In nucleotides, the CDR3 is TGTGCCTGTATGGCGGGGAGAGAGACCCAGTACTTC. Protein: CACMAGRETQYF.

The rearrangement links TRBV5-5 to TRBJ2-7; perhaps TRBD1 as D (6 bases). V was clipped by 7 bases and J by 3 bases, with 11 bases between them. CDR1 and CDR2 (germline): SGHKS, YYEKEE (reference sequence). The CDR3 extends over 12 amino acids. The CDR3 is CASADRYYEQYF. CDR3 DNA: TGTGCCAGCGCGGACAGATACTACGAGCAGTACTTC.

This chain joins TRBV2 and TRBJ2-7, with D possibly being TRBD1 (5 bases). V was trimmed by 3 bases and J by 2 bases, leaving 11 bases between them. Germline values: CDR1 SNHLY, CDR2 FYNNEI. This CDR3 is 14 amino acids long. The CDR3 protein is CASSDRGTPYEQYF. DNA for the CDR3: TGTGCCAGCAGTGATAGGGGCACCCCCTACGAGCAGTACTTC. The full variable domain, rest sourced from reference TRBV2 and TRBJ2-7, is EPEVTQTPSHQVTQMGQEVILRCVPISNHLYFYWYRQILGQKVEFLVSFYNNEISEKSEIFDDQFSVERPDGSNFTLKIRSTKLEDSAMYFCASSDRGTPYEQYFGPGTRLTVT.

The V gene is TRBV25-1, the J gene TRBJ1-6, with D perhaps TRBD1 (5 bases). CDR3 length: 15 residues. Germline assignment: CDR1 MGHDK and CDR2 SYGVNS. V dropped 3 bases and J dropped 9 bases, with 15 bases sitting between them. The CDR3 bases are TGTGCCAGCAGTGAGCAGGGCGTAGATACTTCACCCCTCCACTTT. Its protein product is CASSEQGVDTSPLHF.

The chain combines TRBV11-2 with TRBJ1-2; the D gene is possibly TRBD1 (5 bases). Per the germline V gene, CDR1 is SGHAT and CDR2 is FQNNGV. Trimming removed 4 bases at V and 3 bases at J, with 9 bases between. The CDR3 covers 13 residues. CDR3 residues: CASSSSGYYGYTF. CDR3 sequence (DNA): TGTGCCAGCAGCTCATCAGGGTACTATGGCTACACCTTC.

The chain's CDR3 is CASSSGLPGFF. DNA for the CDR3: TGTGCCAGCAGTTCGGGACTCCCGGGGTTCTTC. This chain connects TRBV12-3 or TRBV12-4 to TRBJ2-1, with D perhaps TRBD2 (6 bases). V lost 4 bases, J lost 15 bases, and 13 bases lay in between. The CDR3 extends over 11 amino acids.

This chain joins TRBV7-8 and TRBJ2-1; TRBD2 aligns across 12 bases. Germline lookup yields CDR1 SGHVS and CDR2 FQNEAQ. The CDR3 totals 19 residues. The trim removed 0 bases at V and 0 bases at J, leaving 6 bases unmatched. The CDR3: CASSLARLAGGSSYNEQFF. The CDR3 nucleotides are TGTGCCAGCAGCTTAGCGCGGCTAGCGGGGGGGTCCTCCTACAATGAGCAGTTCTTC.

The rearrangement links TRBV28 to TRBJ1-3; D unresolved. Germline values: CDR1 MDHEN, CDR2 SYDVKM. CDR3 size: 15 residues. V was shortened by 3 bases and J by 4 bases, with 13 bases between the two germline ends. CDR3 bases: TGTGCCAGCAGTTTCATGGGAGTTATCGGAAACACCATATATTTT. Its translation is CASSFMGVIGNTIYF.

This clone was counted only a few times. CDR3 nucleotides: TGTGCCAGCAGGCAAGCGGGGATCTCCTACGAGCAGTACTTC. The encoded protein is CASRQAGISYEQYF. The V and J genes are TRBV7-9 and TRBJ2-7; 7 positions agree with TRBD2. There are 14 residues in the CDR3. The V segment lost 6 bases and the J segment 0 bases; nucleotides outside the gene matches: 5. From germline, CDR1 is SEHNR and CDR2 FQNEAQ (reference sequence).

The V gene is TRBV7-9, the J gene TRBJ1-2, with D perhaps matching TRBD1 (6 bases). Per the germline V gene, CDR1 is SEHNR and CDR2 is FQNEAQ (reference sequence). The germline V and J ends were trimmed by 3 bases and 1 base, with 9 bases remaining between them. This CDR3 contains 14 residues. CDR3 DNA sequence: TGTGCCAGCAGCTTTGGGGACAATAACTATGGCTACACCTTC. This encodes CASSFGDNNYGYTF.

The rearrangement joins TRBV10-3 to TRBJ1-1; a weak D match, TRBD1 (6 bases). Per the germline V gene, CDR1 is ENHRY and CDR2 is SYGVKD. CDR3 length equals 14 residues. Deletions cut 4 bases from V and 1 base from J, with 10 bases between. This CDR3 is CAISVDSTNTEAFF. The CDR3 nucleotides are TGTGCCATCAGTGTGGACAGTACGAACACTGAAGCTTTCTTT.